These T cell receptor beta chains were read from a single sample in a study of shared clonotypes between healthy human individuals. Profiled with immunoSEQ multiplex PCR; TCRdb holds only in-frame clones, not every one. In the table there are 800,000 or so clones, 90% to 97% of which are singletons. The specimen sequenced was naive CD8+ T cells sorted from blood. These receptors were taken from a man aged 25-40 years in good health. Both conserved end residues are part of each CDR3. The order of the fields is D gene, V gene, clone size, J gene, CDR3 protein, CDR3 DNA. A D gene is named only where the DNA matches it firmly. Rows give clone size only sometimes, using once, few, many, or a class for an expanded clone.

d_call: .
v_call: TRBV5-1
clone_size: .
j_call: TRBJ2-3
cdr3_aa: CASWGENTDTQYF
cdr3_nt: TGCGCCAGCTGGGGCGAAAACACAGATACGCAGTATTTT

d_call: .
v_call: TRBV28
clone_size: .
j_call: TRBJ2-5
cdr3_aa: CASSVQGLEETQYF
cdr3_nt: TGTGCCAGCAGCGTACAGGGTCTCGAAGAGACCCAGTACTTC

d_call: .
v_call: TRBV27
clone_size: .
j_call: TRBJ1-1
cdr3_aa: CASSLLGWTEAFF
cdr3_nt: TGTGCCAGCAGCCTCTTGGGGTGGACAGAAGCTTTCTTT

d_call: .
v_call: TRBV2
clone_size: once
j_call: TRBJ1-2
cdr3_aa: CASSEDPGTPYGYTF
cdr3_nt: TGTGCCAGCAGTGAAGACCCCGGGACACCCTATGGCTACACCTTC

d_call: TRBD1
v_call: TRBV27
clone_size: .
j_call: TRBJ1-3
cdr3_aa: CASSFLPTGVNTIYF
cdr3_nt: TGTGCCAGCAGTTTTCTCCCGACAGGGGTAAACACCATATATTTT

d_call: TRBD1
v_call: TRBV11-2
clone_size: .
j_call: TRBJ2-3
cdr3_aa: CASRGQPRTDTQYF
cdr3_nt: TGTGCCAGCAGGGGACAGCCACGTACAGATACGCAGTATTTT

d_call: .
v_call: TRBV28
clone_size: .
j_call: TRBJ2-3
cdr3_aa: CASGIGGSAGDTQYF
cdr3_nt: TGTGCCAGCGGAATTGGGGGCTCTGCTGGGGATACGCAGTATTTT

d_call: .
v_call: TRBV5-4
clone_size: .
j_call: TRBJ2-7
cdr3_aa: CASSSLANEQYF
cdr3_nt: TGTGCCAGCAGCTCGCTAGCGAACGAGCAGTACTTC

d_call: .
v_call: TRBV7-7
clone_size: .
j_call: TRBJ2-3
cdr3_aa: CASSPGASSTDTQYF
cdr3_nt: TGTGCCAGCAGTCCGGGGGCTTCGAGCACAGATACGCAGTATTTT

d_call: .
v_call: TRBV4-1
clone_size: .
j_call: TRBJ1-1
cdr3_aa: CASSQAGWLEAFF
cdr3_nt: TGCGCCAGCAGCCAAGCAGGGTGGTTGGAAGCTTTCTTT

d_call: TRBD1
v_call: TRBV19
clone_size: .
j_call: TRBJ1-2
cdr3_aa: CASGQGAIHGYTF
cdr3_nt: TGTGCCAGCGGACAGGGGGCAATTCATGGCTACACCTTC

d_call: TRBD2
v_call: TRBV11-2
clone_size: once
j_call: TRBJ2-7
cdr3_aa: CASSLGVAGEDEQYF
cdr3_nt: TGTGCCAGCAGCTTAGGGGTAGCGGGAGAGGACGAGCAGTACTTC

d_call: TRBD1
v_call: TRBV5-8
clone_size: .
j_call: TRBJ2-1
cdr3_aa: CASSLTTGTGKYEQFF
cdr3_nt: TGTGCCAGCAGCTTGACGACCGGGACAGGGAAGTACGAGCAGTTCTTC

d_call: TRBD2
v_call: TRBV30
clone_size: .
j_call: TRBJ2-3
cdr3_aa: CAWSPGLAGFGPSTDTQYF
cdr3_nt: TGTGCCTGGAGTCCGGGACTAGCGGGTTTCGGGCCGAGCACAGATACGCAGTATTTT

d_call: .
v_call: TRBV29-1
clone_size: .
j_call: TRBJ2-2
cdr3_aa: CSVRGWAGELFF
cdr3_nt: TGCAGCGTAAGGGGGTGGGCCGGGGAGCTGTTTTTT

d_call: TRBD2
v_call: TRBV14
clone_size: .
j_call: TRBJ2-1
cdr3_aa: CASSPGLAGGNEQFF
cdr3_nt: TGTGCCAGCAGCCCGGGACTAGCGGGAGGGAATGAGCAGTTCTTC

d_call: TRBD2
v_call: TRBV19
clone_size: .
j_call: TRBJ2-1
cdr3_aa: CASSIAGTSGRNEQFF
cdr3_nt: TGTGCCAGTAGTATAGCCGGGACTAGCGGGAGAAATGAGCAGTTCTTC

d_call: TRBD1
v_call: TRBV7-8
clone_size: .
j_call: TRBJ2-3
cdr3_aa: CASAQGVTQYF
cdr3_nt: TGTGCCAGCGCCCAGGGGGTTACGCAGTATTTT

d_call: .
v_call: TRBV7-9
clone_size: .
j_call: TRBJ2-2
cdr3_aa: CASSPSGGHYTGELFF
cdr3_nt: TGTGCCAGCAGCCCGAGCGGAGGACACTACACCGGGGAGCTGTTTTTT

d_call: TRBD1
v_call: TRBV7-9
clone_size: .
j_call: TRBJ1-1
cdr3_aa: CASSSHRTGRWTEAFF
cdr3_nt: TGTGCCAGCAGCTCTCATCGGACAGGGAGGTGGACTGAAGCTTTCTTT

d_call: .
v_call: TRBV4-3
clone_size: .
j_call: TRBJ2-7
cdr3_aa: CASSQEDVGGREQYF
cdr3_nt: TGCGCCAGCAGCCAAGAAGATGTCGGGGGACGCGAGCAGTACTTC

d_call: TRBD2
v_call: TRBV5-4
clone_size: .
j_call: TRBJ2-1
cdr3_aa: CASSLASGRASYNEQFF
cdr3_nt: TGTGCCAGCAGCTTGGCTAGCGGGAGGGCTTCCTACAATGAGCAGTTCTTC

d_call: .
v_call: TRBV27
clone_size: .
j_call: TRBJ1-5
cdr3_aa: CASSPDYSNQPQHF
cdr3_nt: TGTGCCAGCAGTCCGGATTATAGCAATCAGCCCCAGCATTTT

d_call: .
v_call: TRBV6-5
clone_size: once
j_call: TRBJ1-4
cdr3_aa: CASSYSKEELNEKLFF
cdr3_nt: TGTGCCAGCAGTTACTCGAAAGAGGAGCTTAATGAAAAACTGTTTTTT

d_call: TRBD2
v_call: TRBV19
clone_size: .
j_call: TRBJ2-1
cdr3_aa: CASSAGTSGYNEQFF
cdr3_nt: TGTGCCAGTAGTGCCGGGACTAGCGGGTACAATGAGCAGTTCTTC

d_call: .
v_call: TRBV5-4
clone_size: .
j_call: TRBJ2-1
cdr3_aa: CASSFHSGEQFF
cdr3_nt: TGTGCCAGCAGCTTCCATTCCGGGGAGCAGTTCTTC

d_call: TRBD1
v_call: TRBV7-2
clone_size: .
j_call: TRBJ2-7
cdr3_aa: CASSSPGQGAYEQYF
cdr3_nt: TGTGCCAGCAGCTCTCCGGGACAGGGGGCCTACGAGCAGTACTTC

d_call: .
v_call: TRBV2
clone_size: .
j_call: TRBJ2-7
cdr3_aa: CASSTRTGISYEQYF
cdr3_nt: TGTGCCAGCAGTACCCGGACGGGGATCTCCTACGAGCAGTACTTC

d_call: .
v_call: TRBV13
clone_size: .
j_call: TRBJ2-7
cdr3_aa: CASSLGSVPTYEQYF
cdr3_nt: TGTGCCAGCAGCTTAGGATCGGTTCCGACTTACGAGCAGTACTTC

d_call: .
v_call: TRBV5-1
clone_size: .
j_call: TRBJ1-5
cdr3_aa: CASRSDSNQPQHF
cdr3_nt: TGCGCCAGCAGGTCGGACAGCAATCAGCCCCAGCATTTT

d_call: .
v_call: TRBV29-1
clone_size: .
j_call: TRBJ2-3
cdr3_aa: CSVEDPSTGVADTQYF
cdr3_nt: TGCAGCGTTGAGGACCCCTCCACGGGAGTGGCAGATACGCAGTATTTT

d_call: TRBD2
v_call: TRBV2
clone_size: .
j_call: TRBJ2-7
cdr3_aa: CASSEGASGGLSYEQYF
cdr3_nt: TGTGCCAGCAGTGAAGGGGCTAGCGGGGGGTTATCCTACGAGCAGTACTTC

d_call: TRBD1
v_call: TRBV7-3
clone_size: .
j_call: TRBJ2-7
cdr3_aa: CASRFSGGSYEQYF
cdr3_nt: TGTGCCAGCAGGTTTTCAGGGGGCTCCTACGAGCAGTACTTC

d_call: .
v_call: TRBV30
clone_size: few
j_call: TRBJ1-2
cdr3_aa: CAWSKFSGDGYTF
cdr3_nt: TGTGCCTGGAGTAAGTTCTCAGGGGATGGCTACACCTTC

d_call: TRBD1
v_call: TRBV27
clone_size: .
j_call: TRBJ1-2
cdr3_aa: CASADRVIDGYTF
cdr3_nt: TGTGCCAGCGCGGACAGGGTGATCGATGGCTACACCTTC

d_call: .
v_call: TRBV7-2
clone_size: once
j_call: TRBJ2-4
cdr3_aa: CASSSGTELAKNIQYF
cdr3_nt: TGTGCCAGCAGCTCCGGGACGGAACTAGCCAAAAACATTCAGTACTTC

d_call: .
v_call: TRBV20-1
clone_size: .
j_call: TRBJ1-4
cdr3_aa: CSARDQEKLFF
cdr3_nt: TGCAGTGCTAGAGACCAAGAAAAACTGTTTTTT

d_call: .
v_call: TRBV5-1
clone_size: .
j_call: TRBJ2-3
cdr3_aa: CASSSNRVTSTDTQYF
cdr3_nt: TGCGCCAGCAGCAGCAACAGGGTAACTAGCACAGATACGCAGTATTTT

d_call: .
v_call: TRBV5-6
clone_size: .
j_call: TRBJ2-2
cdr3_aa: CASSLSGLELFF
cdr3_nt: TGTGCCAGCAGCTTGAGCGGCCTGGAGCTGTTTTTT

d_call: .
v_call: TRBV10-2
clone_size: .
j_call: TRBJ2-2
cdr3_aa: CASSESGKTNTGELFF
cdr3_nt: TGCGCCAGCAGTGAGTCAGGGAAGACGAACACCGGGGAGCTGTTTTTT

d_call: TRBD1
v_call: TRBV10-3
clone_size: .
j_call: TRBJ2-1
cdr3_aa: CAISERDRSSNEQFF
cdr3_nt: TGTGCCATCAGTGAGCGGGACAGGTCCTCTAATGAGCAGTTCTTC

d_call: TRBD1
v_call: TRBV7-9
clone_size: few
j_call: TRBJ2-7
cdr3_aa: CASSWDRVGMYEQYF
cdr3_nt: TGTGCCAGCAGCTGGGACAGGGTAGGAATGTACGAGCAGTACTTC

d_call: .
v_call: TRBV9
clone_size: .
j_call: TRBJ2-7
cdr3_aa: CASSVVAGDWEQYF
cdr3_nt: TGTGCCAGCAGCGTAGTTGCAGGGGATTGGGAGCAGTACTTC

d_call: .
v_call: TRBV4-1
clone_size: .
j_call: TRBJ2-1
cdr3_aa: CASSQAATEDEQFF
cdr3_nt: TGCGCCAGCAGCCAAGCAGCGACTGAGGATGAGCAGTTCTTC

d_call: TRBD1
v_call: TRBV6-5
clone_size: .
j_call: TRBJ2-7
cdr3_aa: CASSKPGQGYEQYF
cdr3_nt: TGTGCCAGCAGTAAACCGGGACAGGGGTACGAGCAGTACTTC

d_call: .
v_call: TRBV7-9
clone_size: .
j_call: TRBJ1-1
cdr3_aa: CASSSYTEAFF
cdr3_nt: TGTGCCAGCAGCTCCTACACTGAAGCTTTCTTT

d_call: TRBD2
v_call: TRBV27
clone_size: .
j_call: TRBJ2-7
cdr3_aa: CASSWLAGAVYEQYF
cdr3_nt: TGTGCCAGCAGTTGGCTAGCGGGAGCCGTCTACGAGCAGTACTTC

d_call: TRBD2
v_call: TRBV5-1
clone_size: .
j_call: TRBJ2-2
cdr3_aa: CASSLTSGRVNTGELFF
cdr3_nt: TGCGCCAGCAGCTTGACTAGCGGGAGAGTAAACACCGGGGAGCTGTTTTTT

d_call: TRBD1
v_call: TRBV28
clone_size: .
j_call: TRBJ2-7
cdr3_aa: CASSNRDRGAYEQYF
cdr3_nt: TGTGCCAGCAGTAACCGGGACAGGGGGGCCTACGAGCAGTACTTC

d_call: .
v_call: TRBV7-9
clone_size: once
j_call: TRBJ2-1
cdr3_aa: CASSSLLTDSSYNEQFF
cdr3_nt: TGTGCCAGCAGCTCCTTACTTACGGACTCCTCCTACAATGAGCAGTTCTTC

d_call: TRBD1
v_call: TRBV4-3
clone_size: .
j_call: TRBJ2-2
cdr3_aa: CASSQDIRQGPGELFF
cdr3_nt: TGCGCCAGCAGCCAAGATATACGACAGGGACCCGGGGAGCTGTTTTTT

d_call: TRBD2
v_call: TRBV27
clone_size: .
j_call: TRBJ2-1
cdr3_aa: CASSKGLAGNEQFF
cdr3_nt: TGTGCCAGCAGTAAGGGACTAGCTGGCAATGAGCAGTTCTTC

d_call: .
v_call: TRBV9
clone_size: .
j_call: TRBJ2-3
cdr3_aa: CASSPEDSPGTDTQYF
cdr3_nt: TGTGCCAGCAGCCCGGAGGACAGTCCTGGCACAGATACGCAGTATTTT

d_call: TRBD1
v_call: TRBV5-1
clone_size: .
j_call: TRBJ2-7
cdr3_aa: CASSQTQGAPYEQYF
cdr3_nt: TGCGCCAGCAGCCAAACCCAGGGGGCTCCCTACGAGCAGTACTTC

d_call: .
v_call: TRBV29-1
clone_size: once
j_call: TRBJ1-1
cdr3_aa: CSAVLPRENTEAFF
cdr3_nt: TGCAGCGCTGTTTTACCCAGGGAGAACACTGAAGCTTTCTTT

d_call: .
v_call: TRBV28
clone_size: .
j_call: TRBJ2-2
cdr3_aa: CASGMGGELFF
cdr3_nt: TGTGCCAGCGGTATGGGCGGGGAGCTGTTTTTT

d_call: .
v_call: TRBV7-9
clone_size: .
j_call: TRBJ2-4
cdr3_aa: CASSSPDTDIQYF
cdr3_nt: TGTGCCAGCAGTTCCCCGGACACCGACATTCAGTACTTC

d_call: .
v_call: TRBV28
clone_size: .
j_call: TRBJ2-1
cdr3_aa: CASSLSYRVLYNEQFF
cdr3_nt: TGTGCCAGCAGTTTATCCTACAGGGTCCTATACAATGAGCAGTTCTTC

d_call: .
v_call: TRBV11-2
clone_size: .
j_call: TRBJ1-4
cdr3_aa: CASENVFNEKLFF
cdr3_nt: TGTGCCAGCGAAAATGTGTTTAATGAAAAACTGTTTTTT

d_call: TRBD2
v_call: TRBV27
clone_size: .
j_call: TRBJ2-7
cdr3_aa: CASSSLPGLDSSYEQYF
cdr3_nt: TGTGCCAGCAGTTCCCTTCCAGGACTAGATAGCTCCTACGAGCAGTACTTC